Below, one TCR beta chain is given with its context. Its antigen is as yet unknown. This sample stems from a study of shared clonotypes between healthy human individuals. Sequenced by immunoSEQ multiplex PCR; TCRdb stores in-frame clones only, minus some. This table holds around 1,100,000 clones, around three quarters found once. The study, taken as a whole, reports: Naive subsets usually exceeded memory subsets in estimated richness.

There are 14 residues in the CDR3. CDR1 and CDR2 from the germline V gene are SGHDT and YYEEEE. V was cut by 0 bases and J by 7 bases, with 11 bases left in between. The sequenced sample consisted of memory CD4+ T cells from PBMCs. Subset here: CD45RA-negative fraction. The source is a man between 18 and 35 years old in good health. Some clones in this sample may be carry-over from other donors' samples. This sequence joins TRBV5-6 and TRBJ1-3; D gene ambiguous. The CDR3 reads CASSLVYSGNTIYF. CDR3 nucleotides: TGTGCCAGCAGCTTGGTGTACAGTGGGAACACCATATATTTT. The variable domain in full, with the rest retrieved from reference TRBV5-6 and TRBJ1-3, is DAGVTQSPTHLIKTRGQQVTLRCSPKSGHDTVSWYQQALGQGPQFIFQYYEEEERQRGNFPDRFSGHQFPNYSSELNVNALLLGDSALYLCASSLVYSGNTIYFGEGSWLTVV.